These T cell receptor beta chains were read from a single sample in a study of beta chain features in type 1 diabetes. Sequencing used immunoSEQ multiplex PCR; TCRdb keeps in-frame clones, though not all of them. The data contain hundreds of thousands of clones, roughly 13% of them singletons. The sequencing sample was made of naive CD4+ T cells from blood. These receptors came from a man aged 18 to 29 with type 1 diabetes. CDR3s include the opening cysteine and the closing phenylalanine or tryptophan. A D gene is named only where the DNA matches it firmly. Not all rows give a size; the values are once, few, many and, for expanded clones, a class.

clone size: .
J gene: TRBJ1-1
V gene: TRBV10-3
D gene: .
CDR3 protein: CAISDTAVNTEAFF

clone size: few
J gene: TRBJ1-2
V gene: TRBV29-1
D gene: .
CDR3 protein: CSVPPSPNYGYTF

clone size: few
J gene: TRBJ2-7
V gene: TRBV11-3
D gene: .
CDR3 protein: CASSLQGSYEQYF

clone size: .
J gene: TRBJ1-2
V gene: TRBV2
D gene: .
CDR3 protein: CATGEEGYTF

clone size: .
J gene: TRBJ2-3
V gene: TRBV2
D gene: .
CDR3 protein: CASNRDSPDTQYF

clone size: .
J gene: TRBJ1-2
V gene: TRBV4-1
D gene: .
CDR3 protein: CASSQDSAGYTF

clone size: .
J gene: TRBJ2-5
V gene: TRBV5-4
D gene: .
CDR3 protein: CASSLVGPPKETQYF

clone size: few
J gene: TRBJ2-5
V gene: TRBV10-3
D gene: TRBD1
CDR3 protein: CAISADRGGRETQYF

clone size: .
J gene: TRBJ1-2
V gene: TRBV25-1
D gene: TRBD1
CDR3 protein: CASSGDRGRNYGYTF

clone size: .
J gene: TRBJ2-1
V gene: TRBV9
D gene: TRBD2
CDR3 protein: CASSVAAGGYNEQFF

clone size: .
J gene: TRBJ2-7
V gene: TRBV30
D gene: .
CDR3 protein: CALQGPLYEQYF

clone size: few
J gene: TRBJ2-5
V gene: TRBV2
D gene: .
CDR3 protein: CASSEEGEETQYF

clone size: few
J gene: TRBJ1-2
V gene: TRBV28
D gene: .
CDR3 protein: CASTQGPGYGYTF

clone size: .
J gene: TRBJ1-1
V gene: TRBV2
D gene: .
CDR3 protein: CASSEQGPNTEAFF

clone size: .
J gene: TRBJ1-6
V gene: TRBV25-1
D gene: .
CDR3 protein: CASSEPRTGTHEAPLHF

clone size: .
J gene: TRBJ2-7
V gene: TRBV6-5
D gene: .
CDR3 protein: CASSYGANEQYF

clone size: .
J gene: TRBJ2-1
V gene: TRBV10-2
D gene: .
CDR3 protein: CASSGFEANYNEQFF

clone size: .
J gene: TRBJ2-5
V gene: TRBV7-9
D gene: TRBD2
CDR3 protein: CASSAPLAGETQYF

clone size: .
J gene: TRBJ2-3
V gene: TRBV15
D gene: .
CDR3 protein: CATSRATLDTQYF

clone size: .
J gene: TRBJ1-1
V gene: TRBV4-1
D gene: .
CDR3 protein: CASSHLPSGTEAFF

clone size: .
J gene: TRBJ2-7
V gene: TRBV28
D gene: .
CDR3 protein: CASSLGGRSNEQYF

clone size: few
J gene: TRBJ2-1
V gene: TRBV18
D gene: TRBD1
CDR3 protein: CASSPKRTGDHEQFF

clone size: few
J gene: TRBJ2-1
V gene: TRBV9
D gene: .
CDR3 protein: CASSGVSYNEQFF

clone size: .
J gene: TRBJ2-7
V gene: TRBV5-1
D gene: .
CDR3 protein: CASSLGPGQDYEQYF

clone size: once
J gene: TRBJ2-5
V gene: TRBV6-1
D gene: TRBD2
CDR3 protein: CASRKRGVQETQYF

clone size: .
J gene: TRBJ1-1
V gene: TRBV2
D gene: TRBD1
CDR3 protein: CASSGQGGSDTEAFF

clone size: .
J gene: TRBJ2-2
V gene: TRBV13
D gene: .
CDR3 protein: CASSPPRDTGELFF

clone size: few
J gene: TRBJ2-7
V gene: TRBV7-2
D gene: .
CDR3 protein: CASRPGASTYEQYF

clone size: .
J gene: TRBJ2-7
V gene: TRBV6-6
D gene: .
CDR3 protein: CASSYLGFGRDYEQYF

clone size: .
J gene: TRBJ2-5
V gene: TRBV6-6
D gene: TRBD1
CDR3 protein: CASSKKTGFGQETQYF

clone size: .
J gene: TRBJ1-2
V gene: TRBV19
D gene: TRBD1
CDR3 protein: CASSSGQGATGYTF

clone size: .
J gene: TRBJ1-2
V gene: TRBV6-5
D gene: .
CDR3 protein: CASSYSGFPGYTF

clone size: .
J gene: TRBJ1-5
V gene: TRBV7-2
D gene: .
CDR3 protein: CASSLPNQPQHF

clone size: .
J gene: TRBJ2-1
V gene: TRBV7-9
D gene: .
CDR3 protein: CASSLNSDEQFF

clone size: .
J gene: TRBJ2-7
V gene: TRBV4-2
D gene: TRBD2
CDR3 protein: CASSQEWRGGREQYF

clone size: few
J gene: TRBJ2-7
V gene: TRBV30
D gene: TRBD1
CDR3 protein: CAWSAGTGREQYF

clone size: once
J gene: TRBJ1-1
V gene: TRBV7-8
D gene: .
CDR3 protein: CASNTGTYTEAFF

clone size: few
J gene: TRBJ2-5
V gene: TRBV18
D gene: .
CDR3 protein: CASSPPVVQETQYF

clone size: few
J gene: TRBJ2-4
V gene: TRBV30
D gene: TRBD2
CDR3 protein: CAWTRAGLASVNIQYF

clone size: few
J gene: TRBJ2-1
V gene: TRBV28
D gene: .
CDR3 protein: CASSFGNLNEQFF

clone size: few
J gene: TRBJ2-2
V gene: TRBV11-3
D gene: TRBD2
CDR3 protein: CASSKNGGRVFF

clone size: .
J gene: TRBJ1-4
V gene: TRBV9
D gene: TRBD1
CDR3 protein: CASSVGTGATNEKLFF

clone size: .
J gene: TRBJ2-3
V gene: TRBV7-2
D gene: .
CDR3 protein: CASGQRSDTQYF

clone size: few
J gene: TRBJ2-3
V gene: TRBV10-3
D gene: TRBD1
CDR3 protein: CAISEGQGTSTDTQYF

clone size: few
J gene: TRBJ2-6
V gene: TRBV4-2
D gene: TRBD1
CDR3 protein: CASSHGQGVGLGANVLTF

clone size: few
J gene: TRBJ2-3
V gene: TRBV5-1
D gene: TRBD2
CDR3 protein: CASSQQLLAGAPTDTQYF

clone size: .
J gene: TRBJ1-2
V gene: TRBV2
D gene: .
CDR3 protein: CASKFAGVSGYTF

clone size: few
J gene: TRBJ2-6
V gene: TRBV19
D gene: .
CDR3 protein: CASSALSGANVLTF

clone size: .
J gene: TRBJ2-1
V gene: TRBV7-3
D gene: .
CDR3 protein: CASSLLGVDEQFF

clone size: .
J gene: .
V gene: TRBV30
D gene: .
CDR3 protein: CAWSRSSSYEQYF

clone size: .
J gene: TRBJ1-1
V gene: TRBV30
D gene: .
CDR3 protein: CAWSRDTLNTEAFF

clone size: .
J gene: TRBJ1-1
V gene: TRBV2
D gene: .
CDR3 protein: CASSAQLVTEAFF

clone size: .
J gene: TRBJ2-1
V gene: TRBV15
D gene: .
CDR3 protein: CATSRDLMGSRADEQFF

clone size: few
J gene: TRBJ1-1
V gene: TRBV13
D gene: TRBD1
CDR3 protein: CASSSGDRATEAFF

clone size: .
J gene: TRBJ1-1
V gene: TRBV27
D gene: .
CDR3 protein: CASSSGSHISEAFF